These T cell receptor beta chains were read from a single sample in a study of T-cell reconstitution after alpha-beta-depleted transplantation in children. Each CDR3 protein gets one entry after TCRdb re-called the PCR reads with MiXCR. The sample shows around 600,000 distinct CDR3 sequences, more than 9% of them seen only once. This specimen was PBMCs from the stem cell graft donor, taken from the stem cell graft. These receptors all stem from a human donor who donated a stem cell graft to a child with acute myeloid leukemia. CDR3s leave out the opening cysteine and the closing phenylalanine or tryptophan. The order of the fields is J gene, V gene, clone size, CDR3 protein. For some rows the clone size is stated as once, few or many, or as a class when expanded; others skip it.

TRBJ2-7	TRBV2	few	ATGLTDINSYEQY
TRBJ2-7	TRBV20-1	NA	SAQVAGRSYEQY
TRBJ1-2	TRBV30	few	AWSSVVGYT
TRBJ1-1	TRBV4-3	many	ASSRTGTGLISDTEAF
TRBJ2-5	TRBV5-6	many	ASSWLPGLADQETQY
TRBJ2-7	TRBV20-1	NA	SAQGVLAQY
TRBJ1-1	TRBV6-1	NA	ASSTGGRGLGTEAF
TRBJ2-7	TRBV4-2	many	ASSQGIAGGLYEQY
TRBJ2-1	TRBV4-2	NA	ASSQPGTSVNEQF
TRBJ1-2	TRBV28	NA	ASSPIQVPYGYT
TRBJ2-7	TRBV6-2/TRBV6-3	few	ASSPENYEQY
TRBJ1-4	TRBV12-3/TRBV12-4	NA	ASRTWGGNEKLF
TRBJ2-7	TRBV4-2	few	ASSPTGFYEQY
TRBJ2-5	TRBV2	NA	ASSGTGQKRETQY
TRBJ2-7	TRBV29-1	many	SVRQGASYEQY
TRBJ2-2	TRBV2	many	ASRSLAGGFTGELF
TRBJ2-3	TRBV5-1	NA	ASAGHQPTDTQY
TRBJ2-7	TRBV7-2	few	ASSQRMGAPYEQY
TRBJ2-5	TRBV9	NA	ASSVEVRQETQY
TRBJ2-1	TRBV6-2/TRBV6-3	NA	ASSSTPTSYNEQF
TRBJ2-2	TRBV2	NA	ASSGGTRNTGELF
TRBJ2-2	TRBV9	many	ASSVTPAVGVGPGELF
TRBJ2-5	TRBV20-1	NA	CALPGLAGGQETQY
TRBJ2-1	TRBV14	many	ASSQDERVEQF
TRBJ1-1	TRBV20-1	many	SARQASRGNTEAF
TRBJ2-1	TRBV6-5	few	ASHRGNEQF
TRBJ1-2	TRBV6-4	NA	ASSEEPAAYNYGYT
TRBJ2-1	TRBV6-5	many	ASSSLRGQGSNEQF
TRBJ2-3	TRBV7-2	few	ASSLVWKAGAPDTQY
TRBJ2-6	TRBV4-2	few	ASSQAQSGANVLT
TRBJ2-7	TRBV12-3/TRBV12-4	NA	ASIGGAAYEQY
TRBJ2-7	TRBV7-9	NA	ASSHVPNSYEQY
TRBJ2-5	TRBV30	NA	AWTSGAHWTQY
TRBJ2-5	TRBV29-1	many	SVRRLAGQGQETQY
TRBJ2-5	TRBV12-3/TRBV12-4	NA	ASSLSRGARETQY
TRBJ2-3	TRBV5-1	NA	ASSLVGRGTTTTTDTQY
TRBJ1-3	TRBV4-3	NA	ASSQDRFGPAGNTIY
TRBJ2-5	TRBV20-1	many	SAPGRGLETQY
TRBJ2-7	TRBV12-3/TRBV12-4	NA	ASTRGHYEQY
TRBJ2-7	TRBV20-1	many	SARAMTSGSTEQY